This T cell receptor (beta chain) was recorded in a study of control samples from healthy donors and cancer patients. V lost 4 bases to trimming and J lost 1 base, with 10 bases between them. The germline CDR1 and CDR2 sequences are MDHEN and SYDVKM. The CDR3 has 14 residues. Sequencing used immunoSEQ multiplex PCR; TCRdb keeps in-frame clones, though not all of them. The sample yields roughly 130,000 clones, approximately 89% seen once. Sequenced: blood. This receptor was identified in a man aged 18-30 years in good health. The chain is built from TRBV28 and TRBJ2-5; D gene uncertain. The CDR3 protein is CASSSLDAQETQYF. For the CDR3, the DNA is TGTGCCAGCAGTTCATTGGACGCCCAAGAGACCCAGTACTTC.